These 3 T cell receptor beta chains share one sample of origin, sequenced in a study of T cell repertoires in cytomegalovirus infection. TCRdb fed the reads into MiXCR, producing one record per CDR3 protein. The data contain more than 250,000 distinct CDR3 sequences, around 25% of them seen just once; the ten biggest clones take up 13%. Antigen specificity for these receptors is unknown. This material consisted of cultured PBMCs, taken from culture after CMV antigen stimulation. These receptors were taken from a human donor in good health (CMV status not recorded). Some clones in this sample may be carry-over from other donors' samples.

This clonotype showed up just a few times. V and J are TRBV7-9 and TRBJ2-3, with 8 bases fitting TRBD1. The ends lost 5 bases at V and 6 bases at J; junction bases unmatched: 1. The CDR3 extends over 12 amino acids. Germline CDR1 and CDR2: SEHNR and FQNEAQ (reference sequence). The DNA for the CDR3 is TGTGCCAGCAGCGGACAGGGTGATACGCAGTATTTT. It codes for CASSGQGDTQYF.

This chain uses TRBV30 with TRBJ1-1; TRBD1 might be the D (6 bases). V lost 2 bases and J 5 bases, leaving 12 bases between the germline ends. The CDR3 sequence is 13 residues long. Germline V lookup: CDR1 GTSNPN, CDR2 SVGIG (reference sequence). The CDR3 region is CAWSSTGLTEAFF. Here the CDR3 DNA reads TGTGCCTGGAGTTCAACAGGGTTAACTGAAGCTTTCTTT.

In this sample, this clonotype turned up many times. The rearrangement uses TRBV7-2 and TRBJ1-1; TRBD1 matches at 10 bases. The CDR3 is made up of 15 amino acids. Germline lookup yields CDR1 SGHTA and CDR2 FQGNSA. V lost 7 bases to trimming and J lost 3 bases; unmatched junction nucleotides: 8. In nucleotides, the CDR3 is TGTGCCAGCACCATGACAGGGGGCTCACACACTGAAGCTTTCTTT. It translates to CASTMTGGSHTEAFF. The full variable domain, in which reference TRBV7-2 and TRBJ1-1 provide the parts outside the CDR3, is GAGVSQSPSNKVTEKGKDVELRCDPISGHTALYWYRQSLGQGLEFLIYFQGNSAPDKSGLPSDRFSAERTGGSVSTLTIQRTQQEDSAVYLCASTMTGGSHTEAFFGQGTRLTVV.